The present entry profiles one T cell receptor (beta chain) with its context. Its antigen is undetermined. This entry belongs to a study of beta chain features in type 1 diabetes. Study findings and constraints: Sequencing used cDNA, and cells with high TCR expression could therefore be over-represented.

Expressed TCRB transcripts were sequenced, since all the RNA that had been isolated was reverse transcribed. The data were produced by immunoSEQ multiplex PCR, yet TCRdb's version contains in-frame clones alone and is incomplete. The data show roughly 120,000 clones, less than 40% seen once. The germline V gene encodes CDR1 SEHNR and CDR2 FQNEAQ (reference sequence). The germline V and J ends were trimmed by 5 bases and 1 base, with 17 bases remaining between them. This CDR3 has 16 amino acids. Averaging approximately 110 mL, one heparinised blood draw came from each individual donor. Sequenced sample: stem cell memory CD4+ T cells from blood. This clonotype was sampled from a young woman in good health. The chain recombines TRBV7-9 with TRBJ1-1; unclear D gene. CDR3 sequence: CASSHYPPGENTEAFF. In nucleotides, the CDR3 is TGTGCCAGCAGCCATTACCCCCCAGGCGAGAACACTGAAGCTTTCTTT.